The 26 T cell receptor beta chains in this list originate from one sample, sequenced in a study of blood T cell repertoires in COVID-19. Sequencing used immunoSEQ multiplex PCR; TCRdb keeps in-frame clones, though not all of them. The table includes about 300,000 clones, roughly nine tenths detected once. Sequences were obtained from peripheral blood. These receptors all come from a woman aged 25 to 39 with COVID-19, enrolled during active disease.

The rearrangement joins TRBV6-5 to TRBJ1-3; the D gene is possibly TRBD1 (5 bases). The CDR3 is 15 amino acids. The V end was cut by 0 bases, the J end by 2 bases, with 8 bases between. Germline V CDR1 and CDR2: MNHEY, SVGAGI. CDR3 amino acids: CASSYSREAGNTIYF. DNA of the CDR3: TGTGCCAGCAGTTACTCCAGGGAGGCTGGAAACACCATATATTTT.

This chain connects TRBV7-8 to TRBJ1-6; possibly TRBD1 for D (6 bases). The germline CDR1 and CDR2 sequences are SGHVS and FQNEAQ. The CDR3 consists of 14 residues. Trimming took 5 bases from V and 9 from J, leaving 14 bases between them. The CDR3 DNA is TGTGCCAGCAGCCTACAGGGAAGGAGTTCACCCCTCCACTTT. This translates into CASSLQGRSSPLHF. Looking up the rest from reference TRBV7-8 and TRBJ1-6 gives the full variable domain: GAGVSQSPRYKVAKRGQDVALRCDPISGHVSLFWYQQALGQGPEFLTYFQNEAQLDKSGLPSDRFFAERPEGSVSTLKIQRTQQEDSAVYLCASSLQGRSSPLHFGNGTRLTVT.

The chain joins TRBV7-9 to TRBJ2-5; D ambiguous. Germline V gene lookup returns CDR1 SEHNR and CDR2 FQNEAQ (reference sequence). The CDR3 is 14 residues long. V gave up 2 bases and J gave up 0 bases, with 7 bases separating them. The CDR3 reads CASSLPNYQETQYF. The CDR3 DNA follows: TGTGCCAGCAGCTTACCAAACTACCAAGAGACCCAGTACTTC.

The chain is built from TRBV4-1 and TRBJ1-2; no clear D gene. The germline gives CDR1 MGHRA, CDR2 YSYEKL. Trimming took 5 bases from V and 6 from J, leaving 19 bases between them. The CDR3 totals 15 residues. CDR3 sequence (DNA): TGCGCCAGCAGCTACGAGGGCCGCGATTCGGATGGCTACACCTTC. Translating gives CASSYEGRDSDGYTF.

The CDR3: CASRPFLTATGNTIYF. The CDR3 DNA is TGTGCCAGCCGACCCTTCTTGACAGCAACCGGAAACACCATATATTTT. The chain is built from TRBV7-2 and TRBJ1-3, with D tentatively TRBD1 (5 bases). The CDR3 has 16 residues. The germline CDR1 and CDR2 sequences are SGHTA and FQGNSA. V lost 8 bases and J lost 4, with 21 bases in between. Full variable domain (remainder filled in from reference TRBV7-2 and TRBJ1-3): GAGVSQSPSNKVTEKGKDVELRCDPISGHTALYWYRQSLGQGLEFLIYFQGNSAPDKSGLPSDRFSAERTGGSVSTLTIQRTQQEDSAVYLCASRPFLTATGNTIYFGEGSWLTVV.

This sequence joins TRBV6-5 and TRBJ2-3; D is perhaps TRBD2 (7 bases). Trimming left V 1 base short and J 1 base short, with 12 bases between. CDR3 length: 16 amino acids. CDR1 is MNHEY and CDR2 is SVGAGI in the germline V gene. The CDR3 region is CASSYYSGGGTDTQYF. The DNA of the CDR3 is TGTGCCAGCAGTTACTATTCGGGGGGCGGCACAGATACGCAGTATTTT.

A few counts support this clone. The CDR3 coding sequence is TGTGCCAGCAGCCGTCCGGCGGGGGGAGAGACCCAGTACTTC. Protein product: CASSRPAGGETQYF. V and J are TRBV4-2 and TRBJ2-5, with 8 bases fitting TRBD2. The V and J ends lost 4 bases and 4 bases, in that order; junction bases with no gene match: 5. CDR1 and CDR2 (germline): LGHNA, YNFKEQ. The CDR3 extends over 14 amino acids.

V usage is TRBV27 and J usage is TRBJ1-2, with D tentatively TRBD1 (5 bases). V was pared by 3 bases and J by 2 bases, with 10 bases between. CDR1 and CDR2 from the germline V gene are MNHEY and SMNVEV (reference sequence). There are 14 residues in the CDR3. Here the CDR3 DNA reads TGTGCCAGCAGTTTTCTCTCAGGGAACTATGGCTACACCTTC. This codes for CASSFLSGNYGYTF.

V is TRBV6-2 or TRBV6-3 and J is TRBJ1-5, with TRBD1 matching over 7 bases. Germline values: CDR1 MNHEY, CDR2 SVGEGT. The CDR3 is 15 amino acids. V shed 5 bases, J shed 0 bases, and the junction held 4 bases outside the gene matches. CDR3 DNA: TGTGCCAGCAGTCCACAGGGGTTTAGCAATCAGCCCCAGCATTTT. Translated, it gives CASSPQGFSNQPQHF.

The V and J genes are TRBV12-5 and TRBJ2-2; D remains ambiguous. V was shortened by 9 bases and J by 2 bases, with 4 bases between the two germline ends. CDR3 length: 11 amino acids. Germline values: CDR1 LGHNT, CDR2 FRNRAP. CDR3 DNA sequence: TGTGCTAGCTATAACACCGGGGAGCTGTTTTTT. It is translated as CASYNTGELFF. Filled out from reference TRBV12-5 and TRBJ2-2, the complete variable domain reads DARVTQTPRHKVTEMGQEVTMRCQPILGHNTVFWYRQTMMQGLELLAYFRNRAPLDDSGMPKDRFSAEMPDATLATLKIQPSEPRDSAVYFCASYNTGELFFGEGSRLTVL.

The chain has TRBV11-3 and TRBJ1-1, with D tentatively TRBD1 (5 bases). The V end was cut by 4 bases, the J end by 9 bases, with 18 bases between. The CDR3 contains 14 residues. Germline CDR1 and CDR2: SGHNT and YENEEA. The CDR3 DNA is TGTGCCAGCAGCTATGGCCTAGGGGCTACTCAAGCTTTCTTT. Its translation is CASSYGLGATQAFF.

This chain uses TRBV28 with TRBJ1-6; a weak D match, TRBD1 (6 bases). CDR3 length: 13 residues. V lost 6 bases and J 9 bases, leaving 12 bases between the germline ends. Germline V CDR1 and CDR2: MDHEN, SYDVKM. CDR3 residues: CASSLVQGSPLHF. As DNA, the CDR3 is TGTGCCAGCAGCCTTGTACAGGGTTCACCCCTCCACTTT.

V gene TRBV29-1 combines with J gene TRBJ2-3; D uncertain. The CDR3 length is 10 residues. Germline-derived CDR1 and CDR2 are SQVTM and ANQGSEA. The V end lost 4 bases, the J end lost 5 bases, and 4 bases lay between the germline ends. CDR3 sequence (DNA): TGCAGCGTTGCTATAGATACGCAGTATTTT. Its translation: CSVAIDTQYF.

The chain joins TRBV2 to TRBJ1-5, with D maybe TRBD1 (6 bases). Between the trimmed V and J ends, which lost 6 bases and 0 bases, there was a span of 12 bases. CDR1 and CDR2 from the germline V gene are SNHLY and FYNNEI. This CDR3 is 15 amino acids long. CDR3 amino acids: CASRSDRLSNQPQHF. The CDR3 coding sequence is TGTGCCAGCAGATCGGACAGACTTAGCAATCAGCCCCAGCATTTT.

The chain links TRBV28 to TRBJ2-3, with 7 bases that match TRBD1. Germline CDR1 and CDR2: MDHEN and SYDVKM. CDR3 length: 13 amino acids. The ends lost 7 bases at V and 5 bases at J; junction bases unmatched: 6. The CDR3: CASINTGEDTQYF. The CDR3 region has the DNA TGTGCCAGCATTAATACAGGGGAAGATACGCAGTATTTT.

The rearrangement uses TRBV3-1 (or the pseudogene TRBV3-2) and TRBJ1-6; 7 nucleotides align to TRBD1. This CDR3 is built from 15 residues. V was clipped by 4 bases and J by 7 bases; unmatched bases: 7. CDR1 is LGHDT and CDR2 is YNNKEL in the germline V gene (reference sequence). The CDR3 spells CASSLAGTENSPLHF. The CDR3 region has the DNA TGTGCCAGCAGCCTCGCCGGGACAGAGAATTCACCCCTCCACTTT.

The chain is built from TRBV6-2 or TRBV6-3 and TRBJ2-1; 7 positions agree with TRBD2. The CDR3 runs 15 residues. Germline CDR1 reads MNHEY; CDR2 reads SVGEGT. V dropped 3 bases and J dropped 3; count of bases not matched to a gene: 5. CDR3 sequence: CASSYRGLVYNEQFF. The CDR3, as DNA: TGTGCCAGCAGTTATCGAGGACTAGTCTACAATGAGCAGTTCTTC.

The rearrangement links TRBV6-2 or TRBV6-3 to TRBJ2-3; maybe TRBD2 (7 bases). Germline lookup yields CDR1 MNHEY and CDR2 SVGEGT. V was cut by 2 bases and J by 3 bases, with 9 bases left in between. The CDR3 sequence is 14 residues long. CDR3 sequence: CASSYGGATDTQYF. The CDR3 nucleotides read TGTGCCAGCAGTTACGGGGGGGCTACAGATACGCAGTATTTT.

The CDR3 loop is CASSLRPRTVNTEAFF. The CDR3 nucleotides are TGTGCCAGCAGTCTCCGACCAAGGACAGTGAACACTGAAGCTTTCTTT. This chain links TRBV6-2 or TRBV6-3 with TRBJ1-1; possible D gene TRBD1, 6 bases. Trimming shortened V by 5 bases and J by 0 bases, and 16 bases separated the two germline ends. CDR3 length: 16 residues. The germline V gene has CDR1 MNHEY and CDR2 SVGEGT.

This CDR3 is CASSATGSYNEQFF. Written as DNA, the CDR3 is TGTGCCAGCAGTGCGACAGGGTCCTACAATGAGCAGTTCTTC. The J gene is TRBJ2-1, the V gene TRBV6-2 or TRBV6-3, with 7 bases matching TRBD1. V dropped 5 bases and J dropped 1; count of bases not matched to a gene: 2. CDR1 and CDR2 (germline): MNHEY, SVGEGT. The CDR3 is 14 amino acids.

The chain combines TRBV7-8 with TRBJ1-1, with D perhaps matching TRBD1 (6 bases). V dropped 4 bases and J dropped 9 bases, with 9 bases sitting between them. The CDR3 is 11 amino acids. Germline V CDR1 and CDR2: SGHVS, FQNEAQ. The CDR3 DNA is TGTGCCAGCAGCTCCGGGACACAAGCTTTCTTT. This encodes CASSSGTQAFF. Using reference TRBV7-8 and TRBJ1-1 for the parts outside the CDR3, the full variable domain is GAGVSQSPRYKVAKRGQDVALRCDPISGHVSLFWYQQALGQGPEFLTYFQNEAQLDKSGLPSDRFFAERPEGSVSTLKIQRTQQEDSAVYLCASSSGTQAFFGQGTRLTVV.

Only one count was recorded for this clone. V is TRBV7-8 and J is TRBJ2-7; D is possibly TRBD2 (7 bases). There are 18 residues in the CDR3. V was pared by 3 bases and J by 2 bases, with 23 bases between. Germline assignment: CDR1 SGHVS and CDR2 FQNEAQ. CDR3 region: CASSFSSRGGSYTYEQYF. For the CDR3, the DNA is TGTGCCAGCAGCTTTTCCTCAAGGGGGGGGTCCTACACCTACGAGCAGTACTTC.

The rearrangement uses TRBV5-6 and TRBJ2-7; no reliable D call. CDR1 is SGHDT, CDR2 YYEEEE, per germline. CDR3 size: 13 residues. Trimming took 0 bases from V and 6 from J, leaving 10 bases between them. The CDR3 DNA follows: TGTGCCAGCAGCTTGGGAGGATTTGGCGAGCAGTACGTC. Protein product: CASSLGGFGEQYV.

The J gene is TRBJ1-6, the V gene TRBV12-5; TRBD1 agrees at 8 bases. Germline V gene sequence: CDR1 LGHNT, CDR2 FRNRAP. The CDR3 runs 17 residues. V shed 0 bases and J 7 bases; nucleotides not matched to a gene: 8. CDR3 DNA: TGTGCTAGTGGTTTGGTTCAGGGGGCCTTTATCAATTCACCCCTCCACTTT. Translation: CASGLVQGAFINSPLHF.

The rearrangement uses TRBV2 and TRBJ1-1, with D perhaps matching TRBD1 (6 bases). The V gene lost 6 bases and the J gene lost 1 base, with 12 bases spanning the gap. Germline V gene lookup returns CDR1 SNHLY and CDR2 FYNNEI. The CDR3 runs 14 residues. The CDR3 region has the DNA TGTGCCAGCAGGTCCGGGGGGGCGAACACTGAAGCTTTCTTT. As protein: CASRSGGANTEAFF.

This sequence joins TRBV6-5 and TRBJ1-5, with 9 bases that match TRBD1. Trimming removed 8 bases from V and 0 bases from J; junction bases left unmatched: 5. This CDR3 has 15 residues. From germline, CDR1 is MNHEY and CDR2 SVGAGI. CDR3 in DNA: TGTGCCAGCTACCGGGACAGGGATAGCAATCAGCCCCAGCATTTT. This encodes CASYRDRDSNQPQHF.